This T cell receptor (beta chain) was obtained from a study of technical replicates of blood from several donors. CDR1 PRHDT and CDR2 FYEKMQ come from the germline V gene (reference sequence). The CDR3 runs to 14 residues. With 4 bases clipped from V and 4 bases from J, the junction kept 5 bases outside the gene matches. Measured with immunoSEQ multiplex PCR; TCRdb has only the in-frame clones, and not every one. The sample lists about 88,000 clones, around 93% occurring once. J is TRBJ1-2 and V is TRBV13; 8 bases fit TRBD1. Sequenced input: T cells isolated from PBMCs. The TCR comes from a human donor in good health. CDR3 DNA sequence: TGTGCCAGCAGCTCAGACAGGGGCGCCTATGGCTACACCTTC. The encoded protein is CASSSDRGAYGYTF.